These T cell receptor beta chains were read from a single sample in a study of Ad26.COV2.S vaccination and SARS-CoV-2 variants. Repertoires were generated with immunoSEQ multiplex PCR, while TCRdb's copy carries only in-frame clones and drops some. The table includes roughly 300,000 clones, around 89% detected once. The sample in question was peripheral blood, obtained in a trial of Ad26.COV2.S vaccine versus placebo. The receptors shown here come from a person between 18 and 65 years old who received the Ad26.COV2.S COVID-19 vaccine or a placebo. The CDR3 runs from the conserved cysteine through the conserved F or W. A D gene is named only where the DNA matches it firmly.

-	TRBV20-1	CSASRTSLRQETQYF
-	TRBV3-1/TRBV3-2	CASSQEGPGAAEETQYF
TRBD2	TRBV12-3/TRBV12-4	CASQRDIINEQFF
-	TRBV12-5	CASAPRGTHNEQFF
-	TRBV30	CAWATGNSNQPQHF
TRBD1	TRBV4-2	CASSQEGQQAFF
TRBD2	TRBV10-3	CAISEPGLAGPSYEQYF
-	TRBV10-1	CASSDQGSYNEQFF
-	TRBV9	CASSETAGTNEKLFF
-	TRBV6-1	CASSEMTLQNTEAFF
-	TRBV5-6	CASSLDIDSYEQYF
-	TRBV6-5	CASRGGGGRYNEQFF
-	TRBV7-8	CASSLTSYNEQFF
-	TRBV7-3	CASSLTGSNEQFF
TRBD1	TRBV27	CASSPQTGGSYEQYF
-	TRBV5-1	CASGWDFYEQYF
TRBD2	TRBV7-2	CASSRTSGGTEQYF
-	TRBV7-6	CASSLLGSTTGELFF
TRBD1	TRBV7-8	CASSLDARGDTEAFF
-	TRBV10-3	CAIRPLDRNEQFF
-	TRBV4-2	CASSQDEGVTF
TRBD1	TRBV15	CATSRDRSGGAEGYTF
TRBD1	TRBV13	CASSSPGTGFTGELFF
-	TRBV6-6	CASSYVGSYEQYF
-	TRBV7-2	CASSLPSSYEQYF
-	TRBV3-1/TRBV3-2	CASSPAFSWTLHNEQFF
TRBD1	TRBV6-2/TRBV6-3	CASSYYGTGLDNVLTF
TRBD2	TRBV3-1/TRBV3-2	CASSQGLAGATDTQYF
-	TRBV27	CASSTRPRTLSGANVLTF
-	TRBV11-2	CASSRGETQYF
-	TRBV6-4	CASSEYKNTEAFF
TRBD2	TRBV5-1	CASSLGAGEADTQYF
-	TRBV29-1	CSVGSGGSTDTQYF
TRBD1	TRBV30	CAWGAQGNYGYTF
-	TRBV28	CASSFKAGLVGELFF
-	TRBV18	CASSPPGTGTDTQYF
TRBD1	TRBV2	CASLSGGETQYF
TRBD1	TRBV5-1	CASSSTGLTGELFF
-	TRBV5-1	CASSLGQSQETQYF
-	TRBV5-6	CASSARGNQPQHF
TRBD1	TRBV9	CASSPGGGMTGELFF
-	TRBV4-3	CASSQGNRLLNEKLFF
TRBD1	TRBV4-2	CASSAGTGENTGELFF
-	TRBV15	CATSRAGDSGNTIYF
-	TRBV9	CASSPNKETQYF
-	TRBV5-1	CASSLNMARTDTQYF
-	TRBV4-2	CASSQDLGQGRASYGYTF
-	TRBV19	CASSIRLPGSVYQPQHF
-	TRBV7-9	CASSLGGTTYEQYF
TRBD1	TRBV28	CATLLETGGGYTF